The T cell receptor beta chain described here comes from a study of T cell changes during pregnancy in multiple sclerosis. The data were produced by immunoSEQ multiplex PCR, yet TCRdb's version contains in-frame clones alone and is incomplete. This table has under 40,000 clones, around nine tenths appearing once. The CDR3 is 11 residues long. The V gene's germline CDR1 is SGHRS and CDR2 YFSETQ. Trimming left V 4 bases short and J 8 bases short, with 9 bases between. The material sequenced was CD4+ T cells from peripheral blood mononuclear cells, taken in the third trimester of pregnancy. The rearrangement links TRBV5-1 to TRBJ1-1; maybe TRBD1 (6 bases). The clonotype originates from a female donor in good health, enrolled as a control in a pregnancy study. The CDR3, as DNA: TGCGCCAGCAGCCTCGACAGGGAAGCTTTCTTT. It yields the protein CASSLDREAFF. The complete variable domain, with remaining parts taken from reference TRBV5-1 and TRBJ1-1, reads KAGVTQTPRYLIKTRGQQVTLSCSPISGHRSVSWYQQTPGQGLQFLFEYFSETQRNKGNFPGRFSGRQFSNSRSEMNVSTLELGDSALYLCASSLDREAFFGQGTRLTVV.